The sequence of this T cell receptor beta chain was determined in a study of blood T cell repertoires in COVID-19. The wider study: Researchers got acute and convalescent COVID-19 samples from the United States, Italy and Spain.

The germline gives CDR1 MNHEY, CDR2 SVGAGI. CDR3 length: 11 residues. V shed 8 bases and J shed 4 bases, with 8 bases lying between them. Clones were sequenced by immunoSEQ multiplex PCR, and TCRdb holds only the in-frame ones, with some missing. This sample has 15,000 to 20,000 clones, with roughly 87% found just once. The chain uses TRBV6-5 and TRBJ1-2; tentative D call: TRBD1 (6 bases). Sample: peripheral blood. The receptor was derived from a human donor in a cohort sampled during active COVID-19. CDR3 DNA: TGTGCCAGCGGACAGACCTATGGCTACACCTTC. Residues: CASGQTYGYTF.